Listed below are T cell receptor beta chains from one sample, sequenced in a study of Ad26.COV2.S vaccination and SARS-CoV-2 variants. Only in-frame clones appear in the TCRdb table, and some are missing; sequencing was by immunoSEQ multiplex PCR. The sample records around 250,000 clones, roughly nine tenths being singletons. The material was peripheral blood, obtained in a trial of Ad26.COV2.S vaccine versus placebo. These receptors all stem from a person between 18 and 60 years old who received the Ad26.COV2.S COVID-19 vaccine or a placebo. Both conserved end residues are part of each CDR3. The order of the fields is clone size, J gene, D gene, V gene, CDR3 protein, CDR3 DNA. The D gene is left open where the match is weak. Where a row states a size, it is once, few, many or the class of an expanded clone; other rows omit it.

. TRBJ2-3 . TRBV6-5 CASNPGARRADTQYF TGTGCCAGCAACCCTGGGGCCCGACGGGCAGATACGCAGTATTTT
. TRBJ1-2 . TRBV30 CAWDRFYGYTF TGTGCCTGGGACAGATTCTATGGCTACACCTTC
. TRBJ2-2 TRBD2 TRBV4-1 CASSQDVASGGANTGELFF TGCGCCAGCAGCCAAGATGTTGCCAGCGGGGGGGCGAACACCGGGGAGCTGTTTTTT
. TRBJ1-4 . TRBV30 CAWTDWNEKLFF TGTGCCTGGACGGACTGGAATGAAAAACTGTTTTTT
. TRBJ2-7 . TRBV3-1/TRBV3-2 CASSPDSGSRNEQYF TGTGCCAGCAGCCCGGACTCAGGGTCGAGGAACGAGCAGTACTTC
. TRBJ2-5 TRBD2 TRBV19 CASSARRGGPETQYF TGTGCCAGTAGTGCGCGGCGGGGGGGCCCGGAGACCCAGTACTTC
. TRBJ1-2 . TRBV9 CASSAQGSKGYTF TGTGCCAGCAGCGCCCAGGGAAGTAAGGGCTACACCTTC
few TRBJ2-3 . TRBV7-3 CASSSGPLSTDTQYF TGTGCCAGCAGCTCGGGTCCCTTGAGCACAGATACGCAGTATTTT
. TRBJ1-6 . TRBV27 CASTVAGAYNSPLHF TGTGCCAGCACCGTGGCCGGGGCCTATAATTCACCCCTCCACTTT
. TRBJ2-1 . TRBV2 CARGTEQFF TGTGCCAGGGGCACCGAGCAGTTCTTC
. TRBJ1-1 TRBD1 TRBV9 CASSLGQGGTEAFF TGTGCCAGCAGCCTTGGACAGGGCGGCACTGAAGCTTTCTTT
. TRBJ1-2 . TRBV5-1 CASSLDPGDNYGYTF TGCGCCAGCAGCTTGGATCCAGGGGACAACTATGGCTACACCTTC
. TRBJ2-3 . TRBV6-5 CASSTGWSTDTQYF TGTGCCAGCAGCACGGGGTGGAGCACAGATACGCAGTATTTT
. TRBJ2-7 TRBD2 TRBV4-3 CASSSGLAASSYEQYF TGCGCCAGCAGCTCCGGACTAGCGGCGAGCTCCTACGAGCAGTACTTC
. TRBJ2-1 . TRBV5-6 CASSYSGISSYNEQFF TGTGCCAGCAGCTACTCCGGGATCAGCTCCTACAATGAGCAGTTCTTC
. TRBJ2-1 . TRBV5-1 CASSSGTPSYNEQFF TGCGCCAGCAGCTCGGGGACGCCCTCCTACAATGAGCAGTTCTTC
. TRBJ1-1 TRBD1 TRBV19 CASTTRGQGRNTEAFF TGTGCCAGTACCACTCGGGGACAGGGGAGGAACACTGAAGCTTTCTTT
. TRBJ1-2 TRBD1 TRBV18 CASSPDRGHGYTF TGTGCCAGCTCACCGGACAGGGGGCATGGCTACACCTTC
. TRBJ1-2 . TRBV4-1 CASSQDRTLANYGYTF TGCGCCAGCAGCCAAGATCGGACTTTAGCTAACTATGGCTACACCTTC
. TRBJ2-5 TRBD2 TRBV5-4 CASSLNRAGGWETQYF TGTGCCAGCAGCTTGAACAGAGCGGGGGGGTGGGAGACCCAGTACTTC
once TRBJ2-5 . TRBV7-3 CASSLSRVETQYF TGTGCCAGCAGCTTAAGCAGGGTAGAGACCCAGTACTTC
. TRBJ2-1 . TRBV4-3 CASSQEVANNEQFF TGCGCCAGCAGCCAAGAGGTGGCCAACAATGAGCAGTTCTTC
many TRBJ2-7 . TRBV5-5 CASSLQGYEQYF TGTGCCAGCAGCTTGCAGGGCTACGAGCAGTACTTC
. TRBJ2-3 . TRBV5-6 CASSWGTRDTQYF TGTGCCAGCAGCTGGGGGACTCGGGATACGCAGTATTTT
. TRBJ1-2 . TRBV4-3 CASSQEIWASAANYGYTF TGCGCCAGCAGCCAAGAGATCTGGGCGTCGGCTGCTAACTATGGCTACACCTTC
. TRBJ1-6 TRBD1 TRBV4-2 CASSQRAGGESPLHF TGTGCCAGCAGCCAACGGGCAGGGGGCGAATCACCCCTCCACTTT